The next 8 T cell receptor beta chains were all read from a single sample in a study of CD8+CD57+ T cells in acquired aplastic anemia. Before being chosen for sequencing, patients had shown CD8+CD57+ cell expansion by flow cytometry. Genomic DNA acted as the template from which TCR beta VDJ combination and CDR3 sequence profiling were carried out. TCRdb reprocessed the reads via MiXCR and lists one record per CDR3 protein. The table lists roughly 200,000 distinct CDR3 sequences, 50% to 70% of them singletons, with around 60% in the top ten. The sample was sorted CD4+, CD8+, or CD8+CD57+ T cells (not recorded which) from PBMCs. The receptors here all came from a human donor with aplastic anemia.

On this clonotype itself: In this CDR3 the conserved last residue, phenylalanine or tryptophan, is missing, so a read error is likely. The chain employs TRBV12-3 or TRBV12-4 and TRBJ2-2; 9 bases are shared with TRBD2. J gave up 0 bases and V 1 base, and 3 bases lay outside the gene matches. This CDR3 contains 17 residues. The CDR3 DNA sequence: TGTGCCAGCAGTTTAGGGGCTAGCGGGGCGAACACCGGGGAGCTGTTTCTT. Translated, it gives CASSLGASGANTGELFL.

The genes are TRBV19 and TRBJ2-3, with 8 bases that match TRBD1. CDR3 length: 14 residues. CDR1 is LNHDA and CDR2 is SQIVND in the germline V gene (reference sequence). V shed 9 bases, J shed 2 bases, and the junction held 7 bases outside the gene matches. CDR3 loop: CASNWDRNTDTQYF. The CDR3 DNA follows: TGTGCCAGCAATTGGGACAGGAACACAGATACGCAGTATTTT.

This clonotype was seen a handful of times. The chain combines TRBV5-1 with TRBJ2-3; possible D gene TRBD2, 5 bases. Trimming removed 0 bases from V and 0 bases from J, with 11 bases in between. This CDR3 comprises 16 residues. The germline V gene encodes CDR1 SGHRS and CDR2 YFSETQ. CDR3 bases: TGCGCCAGCAGCTTGGCGGTCGGGGTAAGCACAGATACGCAGTATTTT. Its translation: CASSLAVGVSTDTQYF.

The CDR3: CAIRRDRDNGYTF. CDR3 nucleotide sequence: TGTGCCATCAGGCGGGACAGGGATAATGGCTACACCTTC. This chain uses TRBV10-3 with TRBJ1-2, with 9 bases lining up with TRBD1. Germline V CDR1 and CDR2: ENHRY, SYGVKD. This CDR3 contains 13 residues. Trimming took 6 bases from V and 6 from J; bases not matched to a gene: 5.

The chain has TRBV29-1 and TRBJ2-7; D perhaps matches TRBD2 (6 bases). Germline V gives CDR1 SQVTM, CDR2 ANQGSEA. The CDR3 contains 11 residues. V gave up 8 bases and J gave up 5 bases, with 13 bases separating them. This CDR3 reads CSIRDLDEQYF. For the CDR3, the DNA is TGCAGCATTAGGGACTTAGACGAGCAGTACTTC.

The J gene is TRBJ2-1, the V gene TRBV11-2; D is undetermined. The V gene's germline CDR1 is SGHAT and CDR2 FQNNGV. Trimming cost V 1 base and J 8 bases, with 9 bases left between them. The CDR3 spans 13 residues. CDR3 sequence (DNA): TGTGCCAGCAGCTTAGGAGGTATTGATGAGCAGTTCTTC. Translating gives CASSLGGIDEQFF.

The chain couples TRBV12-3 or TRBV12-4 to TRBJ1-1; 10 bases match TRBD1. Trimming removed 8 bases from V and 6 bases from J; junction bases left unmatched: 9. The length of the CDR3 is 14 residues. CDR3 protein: CASAGQGYASEAFF. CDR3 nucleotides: TGTGCCAGCGCGGGACAGGGGTACGCATCTGAAGCTTTCTTT.

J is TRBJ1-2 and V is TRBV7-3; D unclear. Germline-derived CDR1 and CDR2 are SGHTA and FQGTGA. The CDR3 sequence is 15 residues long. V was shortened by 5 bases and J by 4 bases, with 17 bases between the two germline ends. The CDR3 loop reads CASSRGPAEPYGYTF. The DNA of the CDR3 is TGTGCCAGCAGCCGAGGCCCCGCGGAACCCTATGGCTACACCTTC.